The sequence of this T cell receptor beta chain was determined in a study of response to subunit inactivated influenza vaccine. General study findings and limits: Authors suggested that a seasonal influenza vaccination recruits few new T cells each time.

A note on this clonotype: Its antigen is not identified.

Using its own MiXCR run on the RT-PCR reads, TCRdb lists one record per CDR3 protein. The data hold approximately 500,000 distinct CDR3 sequences, with 13% observed a single time. This CDR3 region has 17 residues. The germline V gene has CDR1 LGHNA and CDR2 YSLEER. V lost 0 bases to trimming and J lost 5 bases; unmatched junction nucleotides: 7. The material was PBMCs from blood, obtained roughly 6 weeks after vaccination. This sequence originates from a middle-aged man who received an inactivated influenza vaccine. This chain links TRBV4-3 with TRBJ2-1; 10 bases are shared with TRBD2. The CDR3: CASSQDLTSGNHNEQFF. CDR3 sequence (DNA): TGCGCCAGCAGCCAAGACCTAACTAGCGGGAACCACAATGAGCAGTTCTTC.